The rows below give T cell receptor beta chains drawn from one sample of a study of blood T cell repertoires in COVID-19. Assay used: immunoSEQ multiplex PCR; TCRdb lists only in-frame clones, some missing. This sample has 90,000 to 140,000 clones, with about 76% found just once. Source material: peripheral blood. These receptors were obtained from an older man with acute or convalescent COVID-19. Both conserved end residues are part of each CDR3. Fields, in order: CDR3 protein, CDR3 DNA, D gene, CDR3 length, V gene, J gene, clone size. The D gene is left open where the match is weak. Expanded clones are given a class, and other clones once, few, many or no size at all.

CDR3: CASSQDFRTSGRTGELFF; DNA: TGTGCCAGCAGCCAAGATTTCCGGACTAGCGGGAGAACCGGGGAGCTGTTTTTT; D: TRBD2; length: 18; V: TRBV14; J: TRBJ2-2; size: .
CDR3: CASGFGRSNQPQHF; DNA: TGTGCCAGCGGCTTCGGCAGGAGCAATCAGCCCCAGCATTTT; D: .; length: 14; V: TRBV5-6; J: TRBJ1-5; size: .
CDR3: CASSLGTAPYGYTF; DNA: TGTGCCAGCAGTTTGGGGACAGCGCCCTATGGCTACACCTTC; D: TRBD1; length: 14; V: TRBV28; J: TRBJ1-2; size: .
CDR3: CARKQDYEQYF; DNA: TGCGCCAGAAAACAGGACTACGAGCAGTACTTC; D: .; length: 11; V: TRBV5-1; J: TRBJ2-7; size: .
CDR3: CASSYPYRGSTDTQYF; DNA: TGTGCCAGCAGTTACCCGTACCGGGGGAGCACAGATACGCAGTATTTT; D: .; length: 16; V: TRBV6-5; J: TRBJ2-3; size: .
CDR3: CAISESDRTNTEAFF; DNA: TGTGCCATCAGTGAGAGTGACAGGACGAACACTGAAGCTTTCTTT; D: .; length: 15; V: TRBV10-3; J: TRBJ1-1; size: .
CDR3: CASTSPSAGANVLTF; DNA: TGTGCCAGCACCTCCCCCAGCGCTGGGGCCAACGTCCTGACTTTC; D: .; length: 15; V: TRBV27; J: TRBJ2-6; size: few
CDR3: CAWSERGLYTGELFF; DNA: TGTGCCTGGAGTGAGAGGGGGCTTTACACCGGGGAGCTGTTTTTT; D: TRBD1; length: 15; V: TRBV30; J: TRBJ2-2; size: .
CDR3: CASSQDRARARTEAFF; DNA: TGTGCCAGCAGCCAAGATCGGGCGAGGGCGAGGACTGAAGCTTTCTTT; D: .; length: 16; V: TRBV3-1/TRBV3-2; J: TRBJ1-1; size: .
CDR3: CASSDYGTSGDNEQFF; DNA: TGTGCCAGCAGCGATTATGGGACTAGCGGGGACAATGAGCAGTTCTTC; D: TRBD2; length: 16; V: TRBV7-2; J: TRBJ2-1; size: .
CDR3: CASSLAGGRSNQPQHF; DNA: TGTGCCAGCAGCTTAGCGGGGGGTCGATCGAATCAGCCCCAGCATTTT; D: .; length: 16; V: TRBV7-9; J: TRBJ1-5; size: .
CDR3: CASSLNANSGANVLTF; DNA: TGCGCCAGCAGCTTGAATGCTAACTCTGGGGCCAACGTCCTGACTTTC; D: .; length: 16; V: TRBV5-1; J: TRBJ2-6; size: .
CDR3: CASSSTLTANYGYTF; DNA: TGTGCCAGCAGCTCGACATTGACAGCTAACTATGGCTACACCTTC; D: .; length: 15; V: TRBV7-2; J: TRBJ1-2; size: few
CDR3: CASSSPKHSTNEKLFF; DNA: TGTGCCAGCAGCTCCCCTAAGCACTCAACTAATGAAAAACTGTTTTTT; D: .; length: 16; V: TRBV7-9; J: TRBJ1-4; size: .
CDR3: CASSSGQGETYEQYF; DNA: TGTGCCAGCAGCTCGGGACAGGGGGAAACCTACGAGCAGTACTTC; D: TRBD1; length: 15; V: TRBV11-3; J: TRBJ2-7; size: .
CDR3: CASSPGVGTSGYNEQFF; DNA: TGCGCCAGCAGCCCCGGGGTTGGGACTAGCGGATACAATGAGCAGTTCTTC; D: TRBD2; length: 17; V: TRBV5-1; J: TRBJ2-1; size: once
CDR3: CASSHLKGRGAGNTIYF; DNA: TGTGCCAGCAGCCATCTCAAAGGTCGGGGGGCAGGAAACACCATATATTTT; D: .; length: 17; V: TRBV3-1/TRBV3-2; J: TRBJ1-3; size: few
CDR3: CASSLRGVDYGYTF; DNA: TGTGCCAGCAGCCTCAGGGGGGTTGATTATGGCTACACCTTC; D: TRBD1; length: 14; V: TRBV5-8; J: TRBJ1-2; size: many
CDR3: CASSPGTGREQYF; DNA: TGTGCCAGCAGTCCCGGGACAGGGCGCGAGCAGTACTTC; D: TRBD1; length: 13; V: TRBV28; J: TRBJ2-7; size: .
CDR3: CASTELGTGGKSETQYF; DNA: TGTGCCAGCACTGAATTGGGGACAGGGGGAAAATCAGAGACCCAGTACTTC; D: TRBD1; length: 17; V: TRBV25-1; J: TRBJ2-5; size: .
CDR3: CASSLRAGETQYF; DNA: TGTGCCAGCAGCCTCAGGGCCGGAGAGACCCAGTACTTC; D: .; length: 13; V: TRBV4-2; J: TRBJ2-5; size: .
CDR3: CAISDRTRETEAFF; DNA: TGTGCCATCAGTGACAGGACGCGGGAGACTGAAGCTTTCTTT; D: .; length: 14; V: TRBV10-3; J: TRBJ1-1; size: .
CDR3: CASSFWGGRATGELFF; DNA: TGTGCCAGCAGCTTCTGGGGCGGGAGGGCCACCGGGGAGCTGTTTTTT; D: TRBD2; length: 16; V: TRBV7-2; J: TRBJ2-2; size: once
CDR3: CASNEGSSYNEQFF; DNA: TGTGCCAGCAACGAAGGGAGCTCCTACAATGAGCAGTTCTTC; D: .; length: 14; V: TRBV9; J: TRBJ2-1; size: .
CDR3: CASSIGSSGANVLTF; DNA: TGTGCCAGTAGTATTGGTAGCTCTGGGGCCAACGTCCTGACTTTC; D: .; length: 15; V: TRBV19; J: TRBJ2-6; size: .
CDR3: CAWSVMPHRTFF; DNA: TGTGCCTGGAGTGTTATGCCACACCGTACTTTCTTT; D: .; length: 12; V: TRBV30; J: TRBJ1-1; size: .
CDR3: CASSSPRNEQFF; DNA: TGTGCCAGCAGTTCCCCTAGGAATGAGCAGTTCTTC; D: .; length: 12; V: TRBV28; J: TRBJ2-1; size: .
CDR3: CASSFPNAPSEGNEQFF; DNA: TGTGCCAGCAGCTTCCCCAACGCCCCCTCGGAGGGTAATGAGCAGTTCTTC; D: .; length: 17; V: TRBV7-9; J: TRBJ2-1; size: .
CDR3: CASSREFDTGELFF; DNA: TGTGCCAGCAGCCGAGAATTCGACACCGGGGAGCTGTTTTTT; D: .; length: 14; V: TRBV7-9; J: TRBJ2-2; size: .
CDR3: CASSAGTGAWEQFF; DNA: TGTGCCAGCAGCGCCGGGACAGGGGCCTGGGAGCAGTTCTTC; D: TRBD1; length: 14; V: TRBV9; J: TRBJ2-1; size: .
CDR3: CASSLNLAGPTEAFF; DNA: TGCGCCAGCAGCCTTAATTTGGCAGGTCCCACTGAAGCTTTCTTT; D: .; length: 15; V: TRBV5-1; J: TRBJ1-1; size: few
CDR3: CASSLTGGRETQYF; DNA: TGTGCCAGCAGCTTAACAGGGGGCCGGGAGACCCAGTACTTC; D: TRBD1; length: 14; V: TRBV5-4; J: TRBJ2-5; size: .
CDR3: CAISESRAGGYNEQFF; DNA: TGTGCCATCAGTGAGTCGAGGGCAGGGGGCTACAATGAGCAGTTCTTC; D: TRBD1; length: 16; V: TRBV10-3; J: TRBJ2-1; size: .
CDR3: CASSSYFGNTIYF; DNA: TGTGCCAGCAGTTCCTACTTTGGAAACACCATATATTTT; D: .; length: 13; V: TRBV28; J: TRBJ1-3; size: .
CDR3: CASSQGLTPGDEQYF; DNA: TGTGCCAGCAGCCAAGGGCTAACCCCAGGTGACGAGCAGTACTTC; D: .; length: 15; V: TRBV3-1/TRBV3-2; J: TRBJ2-7; size: .
CDR3: CASSNGTGINEKLFF; DNA: TGTGCCAGCAGTAACGGCACAGGGATTAATGAAAAACTGTTTTTT; D: .; length: 15; V: TRBV7-9; J: TRBJ1-4; size: .